This T cell receptor beta chain was found in a study of neoadjuvant anti-PD-1 for oral cavity cancer. Across the study: Non-progressing patients received a fourth nivolumab dose near day 43, then surgery on days 50-56.

The V and J ends lost 1 base and 6 bases, in that order; junction bases with no gene match: 0. CDR1 is SGHVS, CDR2 FQNEAQ, per germline. CDR3 length: 14 residues. Most PBMC samples had 480 ng input DNA in six replicates. Sequenced by immunoSEQ multiplex PCR; TCRdb stores in-frame clones only, minus some. The sample includes tens of thousands of clones, approximately 80% of them seen just once. Sequenced material: PBMCs, taken before nivolumab (anti-PD-1) treatment. The receptor comes from a person aged 40 to 85 with oral cavity squamous cell carcinoma. V usage is TRBV7-8 and J usage is TRBJ2-2, with 9 bases lining up with TRBD2. The CDR3 spells CASSLGLAAGELFF. The CDR3, as DNA: TGTGCCAGCAGCTTAGGACTAGCGGCCGGGGAGCTGTTTTTT.